This T cell receptor beta chain was identified during a study of tumor-infiltrating lymphocytes in primary liver carcinoma. Study summary: The patients included men and women who were aged 30 to 69 years. General observations from the study: Overlap between tumor regions exceeded overlap of tumor with adjacent tissue or blood.

The CDR3 covers 14 residues. Deletions cut 10 bases from V and 5 bases from J, with 20 bases between. Germline lookup yields CDR1 SGHAT and CDR2 FQNNGV. A constant-region primer served to make TCR beta cDNA from about 500 ng total RNA. Researchers made the TCR beta libraries by running three nested multiplex PCR rounds with slightly modified ARM-PCR. In the first two PCR rounds, TRBV1-TRBV30 forward primers were paired with a C-beta reverse primer, and each round lasted 10 cycles. TCRdb reanalysed the multiplex PCR reads using MiXCR and keeps one entry per CDR3 protein. The data hold 110,000 or so distinct CDR3 sequences, with around 84% observed a single time. The study co-extracted DNA and RNA from around 20-30 mg of unsorted bulk tissue. All of the tumor samples contained over 80% viable tumor cells. Of note for this clonotype: Its matching antigen is unknown.

Material for sequencing was liver tumor tissue from sampling region 3. Subset defined: tumor region T3, left-lateral pole. The sequence came from a man aged 40-49 years with primary liver carcinoma and hepatitis B virus infection. The chain has TRBV11-2 and TRBJ2-5, with D perhaps TRBD1 (6 bases). CDR3 sequence: CANNLYRDRETQYF. CDR3 DNA sequence: TGTGCCAACAACTTATACAGGGATAGGGAGACCCAGTACTTC.